The subject of this entry is one T cell receptor beta chain. These data originate in a study of blood T cell repertoires in COVID-19. Study summary: Specimens from acute and convalescent COVID-19 originated in the United States, Italy and Spain. From T cells, B-cell-depleted T cells, or PBMCs came the material, which was cDNA or gDNA.

CDR1 is SGHTS, CDR2 YDEGEE, per germline. The CDR3 is made up of 17 amino acids. V lost 0 bases and J lost 1; bases outside the gene matches: 6. Clones were sequenced by immunoSEQ multiplex PCR, and TCRdb holds only the in-frame ones, with some missing. The repertoire includes around 220,000 clones, over 75% of them detected once, and roughly 4.5% sits in the top ten. Sequenced sample: peripheral blood. V and J are TRBV5-8 and TRBJ2-1, with TRBD2 matching 8 bases. This receptor was identified in a man between 50 and 59 years old with acute or convalescent COVID-19. DNA of the CDR3: TGTGCCAGCAGCTTGGAGGCGGGGGGTTCTTCCTACAATGAGCAGTTCTTC. Its translation is CASSLEAGGSSYNEQFF.